The 29 T cell receptor beta chains presented below share a single source sample, sequenced in a study of a mutant IDH1 vaccine in newly diagnosed glioma. Antigens for these TCRs are unknown. Clones were read by immunoSEQ multiplex PCR, and TCRdb kept only the in-frame ones, dropping some. Of fewer than 75,000 clones listed, roughly 84% are singletons. Time point specified: week 11, during vaccination. Alongside topical imiquimod, each dose of vaccine comprised 300 ug of mutant IDH1 20-mer peptide. The sample in question was PBMCs, obtained from a glioma patient whose treatment included an IDH1 peptide vaccine. These receptors were collected from a woman aged 45-60 years with glioma.

The J gene is TRBJ2-5, the V gene TRBV10-3; D gene uncertain. Gene TRBJ2-7 matches the end of the DNA better, so the J call may be wrong. Germline values: CDR1 ENHRY, CDR2 SYGVKD. The length of the CDR3 is 11 residues. The CDR3 nucleotides read TGTGCCATCAGTGAGGGCCACGAGCAGTACTTC. Protein product: CAISEGHEQYF.

J is TRBJ1-5 and V is TRBV25-1; D call uncertain. The CDR3 runs to 16 residues. Germline CDR1 is MGHDK and CDR2 is SYGVNS. Between the trimmed V and J ends, which lost 1 base and 0 bases, there was a span of 10 bases. The CDR3 region has the DNA TGTGCCAGCAGTGAATCGGCAGGATTTAGCAATCAGCCCCAGCATTTT. This sequence encodes CASSESAGFSNQPQHF.

To note about this clone: One end of the junction is discordant with germline, which a read error may explain. The CDR3: CASSLAGGLANEQFF. The CDR3 nucleotides are TGTGCCAGCAGTTTAGCGGGGGGCCTGGCCAATGAGCAGTTCTTC. The chain uses TRBV7-9 and TRBJ2-1; 10 nucleotides align to TRBD2. Germline V CDR1 and CDR2: SEHNR, FQNEAQ (reference sequence). The CDR3 runs to 15 residues.

The chain couples TRBV18 to TRBJ1-3; 7 bases align to TRBD1. The germline V gene has CDR1 KGHSH and CDR2 LQKENI. The V gene end was trimmed by 4 bases and the J gene end by 9 bases; junction bases not matched to a gene: 3. CDR3 length: 12 residues. The CDR3 here is CASSQQGTTIYF. Written as DNA, the CDR3 is TGTGCCAGCTCACAACAGGGGACCACCATATATTTT.

This clone was seen a few times. This chain links TRBV7-3 with TRBJ1-1, with D maybe TRBD1 (5 bases). Trimming pared 4 bases from V and 2 bases from J, leaving 11 bases between. The CDR3 totals 14 residues. Looked up from germline, CDR1 is SGHTA and CDR2 is FQGTGA. DNA for the CDR3: TGTGCCAGCAGCTCCGCCAGGGCAAACACTGAAGCTTTCTTT. Encoded protein: CASSSARANTEAFF.

The chain recombines TRBV18 with TRBJ1-6, with D maybe TRBD1 (5 bases). The CDR3 contains 14 residues. V lost 3 bases to trimming and J lost 8 bases, with 11 bases between them. CDR1 KGHSH and CDR2 LQKENI come from the germline V gene. As DNA, the CDR3 is TGTGCCAGCTCACCCGGGGGATTGGATTCACCCCTCCACTTT. Amino acid sequence: CASSPGGLDSPLHF.

The V and J genes are TRBV12-5 and TRBJ2-2, with TRBD2 as a possible D gene (5 bases). Trimming left V 6 bases short and J 7 bases short, with 9 bases between. Looked up from germline, CDR1 is LGHNT and CDR2 is FRNRAP. This CDR3 contains 12 residues. CDR3 region: CASGPGSGELFF. CDR3 nucleotide sequence: TGTGCTAGTGGGCCGGGGAGCGGGGAGCTGTTTTTT.

This chain connects TRBV27 to TRBJ2-5; D gene unclear. V was cut by 11 bases and J by 2 bases, with 9 bases left in between. CDR3 size: 11 residues. Germline-derived CDR1 and CDR2 are MNHEY and SMNVEV (reference sequence). This CDR3 reads CAGVSQETQYF. In DNA, the CDR3 is TGTGCCGGAGTCAGTCAAGAGACCCAGTACTTC.

This clone was found once. The chain couples TRBV6-5 to TRBJ1-1; 9 bases map to TRBD1. V shed 6 bases and J 11 bases; nucleotides not matched to a gene: 13. This CDR3 has 14 amino acids. Germline CDR1 is MNHEY and CDR2 is SVGAGI. CDR3 nucleotide sequence: TGTGCCAGCAGCTTAGTACGACAGGGGGAGATGGCTTTCTTT. Translating it yields CASSLVRQGEMAFF.

The J gene is TRBJ2-2, the V gene TRBV9; the D is unclear. This CDR3 contains 12 residues. Trimming removed 1 base from V and 9 bases from J, with 7 bases in between. Looked up from germline, CDR1 is SGDLS and CDR2 is YYNGEE. CDR3 region: CASSVTLRELFF. The CDR3 bases are TGTGCCAGCAGCGTAACCCTGAGGGAGCTGTTTTTT.

This sequence joins TRBV7-9 and TRBJ1-4; D gene unclear. Trimming shortened V by 2 bases and J by 7 bases, and 11 bases separated the two germline ends. Germline V gene sequence: CDR1 SEHNR, CDR2 FQNEAQ (reference sequence). This CDR3 comprises 14 residues. The CDR3 nucleotides are TGTGCCAGCAGCTTAAATGTTTTTGGTGAAAAACTGTTTTTT. Residues: CASSLNVFGEKLFF.

V usage is TRBV4-1 and J usage is TRBJ1-5, with unresolved D. Trimming removed 0 bases at V and 0 bases at J, with 12 bases between. The CDR3 consists of 17 residues. CDR1 and CDR2 from the germline V gene are MGHRA and YSYEKL. CDR3 in DNA: TGCGCCAGCAGCCAAGAGGCAGAATCAGATAGCAATCAGCCCCAGCATTTT. It encodes CASSQEAESDSNQPQHF.

The V gene is TRBV29-1, the J gene TRBJ1-2; D not resolved. The CDR3 consists of 14 residues. Trimming took off 4 bases at V and 3 bases at J, with 15 bases between the two ends. Germline lookup yields CDR1 SQVTM and CDR2 ANQGSEA. CDR3 nucleotide sequence: TGCAGCGTTGTGGGTTTAGGGCAAGACTATGGCTACACCTTC. Residues: CSVVGLGQDYGYTF.

The chain carries TRBV29-1 and TRBJ1-2, with TRBD1 matching over 11 bases. Germline V gives CDR1 SQVTM, CDR2 ANQGSEA. The CDR3 loop spans 14 amino acids. V was clipped by 1 base and J by 4 bases; unmatched bases: 2. DNA for the CDR3: TGCAGCGTTGAAGTCGGACAGGGGGCCTATGGCTACACCTTC. Translated, it gives CSVEVGQGAYGYTF.

V gene TRBV30 combines with J gene TRBJ2-3; a weak D match, TRBD1 (6 bases). This CDR3 region has 16 residues. Trimming removed 0 bases at V and 0 bases at J, with 13 bases between. Germline V gene sequence: CDR1 GTSNPN, CDR2 SVGIG (reference sequence). The CDR3, as DNA: TGTGCCTGGAGTGTACCAGGGGCCACTAGCACAGATACGCAGTATTTT. This codes for CAWSVPGATSTDTQYF. Full variable domain (rest looked up from reference TRBV30 and TRBJ2-3): SQTIHQWPATLVQPVGSPLSLECTVEGTSNPNLYWYRQAAGRGLQLLFYSVGIGQISSEVPQNLSASRPQDRQFILSSKKLLLSDSGFYLCAWSVPGATSTDTQYFGPGTRLTVL.

The rearrangement joins TRBV18 to TRBJ2-3; D is ambiguous. There are 12 residues in the CDR3. Germline V lookup: CDR1 KGHSH, CDR2 LQKENI. With 4 bases removed from V and 2 bases from J, the gap between germline ends came to 4 bases. In DNA form, the CDR3 reads TGTGCCAGCTCACTAGCCACAGATACGCAGTATTTT. It codes for CASSLATDTQYF.

The genes are TRBV15 and TRBJ2-1; weak D call: TRBD2 (5 bases). The CDR3 extends over 15 amino acids. Trimming removed 0 bases from V and 8 bases from J, with 14 bases in between. Germline V CDR1 and CDR2: LNHNV, YYDKDF (reference sequence). The CDR3 nucleotides read TGTGCCACCAGCAGAGATAGACGGGGATACGATGAGCAGTTCTTC. The encoded protein is CATSRDRRGYDEQFF.

The CDR3 loop is CAQAFPESRGQSYEQYF. In DNA form, the CDR3 reads TGCGCCCAAGCGTTTCCTGAGAGTCGGGGACAGAGTTACGAGCAGTACTTC. The chain uses TRBV23-1 and TRBJ2-7; 7 nucleotides align to TRBD1. TRBV23-1 is marked as an open reading frame, function uncertain. CDR3 length equals 17 residues. The junction had 23 bases not matched to a gene; V was cut back by 11 bases and J by 4 bases.

The V call is TRBV4-2, the J call TRBJ2-7; the D gene is possibly TRBD2 (5 bases). The V and J ends lost 0 bases and 3 bases respectively, with 12 bases between them. CDR3 size: 15 residues. Per the germline V gene, CDR1 is LGHNA and CDR2 is YNFKEQ. CDR3 in amino acids: CASSQERGLRYEQYF. DNA for the CDR3: TGTGCCAGCAGCCAAGAGAGAGGGCTACGCTACGAGCAGTACTTC.

The chain uses TRBV15 and TRBJ2-7, with D unresolved. Trimming left V 0 bases short and J 2 bases short, with 5 bases between. CDR3 length: 13 residues. The germline V gene has CDR1 LNHNV and CDR2 YYDKDF (reference sequence). CDR3 protein: CATSRDVPYEQYF. The CDR3 DNA is TGTGCCACCAGCAGAGATGTTCCCTACGAGCAGTACTTC.

In this sample, this clone turned up once. This chain uses TRBV7-9 with TRBJ2-3, with a tentative D call TRBD1 (8 bases). CDR1 and CDR2 (germline): SEHNR, FQNEAQ (reference sequence). Trimming stripped 7 bases from V and 5 bases from J, with 19 bases between. The CDR3 is 15 amino acids. CDR3 in amino acids: CASTRQGWEGDTQYF. The CDR3 DNA is TGTGCCAGCACCCGACAGGGGTGGGAGGGAGATACGCAGTATTTT.

The chain has TRBV9 and TRBJ2-1, with 8 nucleotides matching TRBD1. This CDR3 spans 19 amino acids. V gave up 1 base and J gave up 6 bases; unmatched junction bases: 18. Germline values: CDR1 SGDLS, CDR2 YYNGEE. DNA of the CDR3: TGTGCCAGCAGCGTACGAGTCTTGCAGGGGGCGAGGGGAGTCAATGAGCAGTTCTTC. This sequence encodes CASSVRVLQGARGVNEQFF. The full variable domain, rest sourced from reference TRBV9 and TRBJ2-1, is DSGVTQTPKHLITATGQRVTLRCSPRSGDLSVYWYQQSLDQGLQFLIQYYNGEERAKGNILERFSAQQFPDLHSELNLSSLELGDSALYFCASSVRVLQGARGVNEQFFGPGTRLTVL.

V usage is TRBV30 and J usage is TRBJ2-5; TRBD1 is a possible D gene (6 bases). The DNA matches TRBJ2-7 better at its end, which makes the J call doubtful. This CDR3 comprises 13 residues. In germline, CDR1 is GTSNPN, CDR2 SVGIG (reference sequence). The CDR3 nucleotides are TGTGCCTGGATAGGACAGAGTCTCTACGAGCAGTACTTC. Protein product: CAWIGQSLYEQYF.

The count of this clone is one. The V and J genes are TRBV5-8 and TRBJ1-5; 7 positions match TRBD1. With 5 bases clipped from V and 1 base from J, the junction kept 3 bases outside the gene matches. CDR1 is SGHTS, CDR2 YDEGEE, per germline. The CDR3 length is 14 residues. The CDR3 DNA follows: TGTGCCAGCAGTTTGACAGGGAGCAATCAGCCCCAGCATTTT. This translates into CASSLTGSNQPQHF.

The rearrangement uses TRBV7-8 and TRBJ2-3; TRBD2 matches 9 bases. CDR1 and CDR2 from the germline V gene are SGHVS and FQNEAQ. The CDR3 runs 15 residues. The ends lost 1 base at V and 7 bases at J; junction bases unmatched: 6. CDR3 DNA: TGTGCCAGCAGCTTAGATAGCGGGGGCCCAAATACGCAGTATTTT. This gives the protein CASSLDSGGPNTQYF. The full variable domain, with the rest looked up from reference TRBV7-8 and TRBJ2-3, is GAGVSQSPRYKVAKRGQDVALRCDPISGHVSLFWYQQALGQGPEFLTYFQNEAQLDKSGLPSDRFFAERPEGSVSTLKIQRTQQEDSAVYLCASSLDSGGPNTQYFGPGTRLTVL.

The V and J genes are TRBV4-1 and TRBJ1-1, with 7 bases lining up with TRBD1. Germline CDR1 is MGHRA and CDR2 is YSYEKL. V shed 2 bases and J 5 bases; nucleotides not matched to a gene: 11. This CDR3 spans 16 amino acids. The CDR3 nucleotides read TGCGCCAGCAGCCAAACAGGGGCGCCGCGGGGGACTGAAGCTTTCTTT. Translating gives CASSQTGAPRGTEAFF.

In nucleotides, the CDR3 is TGCGCCAGCAGTCAATCAGGGCCAAGGGCACGGCAAGAGACCCAGTACTTC. Translating it yields CASSQSGPRARQETQYF. The chain couples TRBV23-1 to TRBJ2-5; D is undetermined. TRBV23-1 is assigned to the ORF class and has an uncertain function. Trimming removed 0 bases at V and 2 bases at J, with 16 bases between. CDR3 length equals 17 residues.

The rearrangement uses TRBV30 and TRBJ1-6, with D uncertain. Germline V gene lookup returns CDR1 GTSNPN and CDR2 SVGIG (reference sequence). Between the trimmed V and J ends, which lost 3 bases and 10 bases, there was a span of 16 bases. The CDR3 extends over 14 amino acids. As DNA, the CDR3 is TGTGCCTGGAGGCGGGATGGCCGGAACTCACCCCTCCACTTT. It is translated as CAWRRDGRNSPLHF.

The genes are TRBV5-4 and TRBJ2-5; 8 nucleotides align to TRBD2. There are 14 residues in the CDR3. The germline gives CDR1 SGHNT, CDR2 YYREEE (reference sequence). With 4 bases clipped from V and 3 bases from J, the junction kept 5 bases outside the gene matches. The DNA for the CDR3 is TGTGCCAGCAGCGCCGGGGGGGAGAAAGAGACCCAGTACTTC. Protein product: CASSAGGEKETQYF.